The source of this T cell receptor beta chain is a study of blood T cell repertoires in COVID-19. This CDR3 comprises 16 residues. With V trimmed by 6 bases and J by 3 bases, 12 bases remained unmatched. Germline V gene sequence: CDR1 SEHNR, CDR2 FQNEAQ (reference sequence). Measured with immunoSEQ multiplex PCR; TCRdb has only the in-frame clones, and not every one. The sample contains about 86,000 clones, 80% to 90% of which appear only once. The rearrangement joins TRBV7-9 to TRBJ2-3, with 7 bases fitting TRBD2. The specimen was peripheral blood. The clonotype comes from a human donor in a cohort sampled during active COVID-19. The CDR3 sequence is CASSSRASGFTDTQYF. The CDR3 DNA follows: TGTGCCAGCAGTTCCCGGGCTAGCGGTTTTACAGATACGCAGTATTTT.